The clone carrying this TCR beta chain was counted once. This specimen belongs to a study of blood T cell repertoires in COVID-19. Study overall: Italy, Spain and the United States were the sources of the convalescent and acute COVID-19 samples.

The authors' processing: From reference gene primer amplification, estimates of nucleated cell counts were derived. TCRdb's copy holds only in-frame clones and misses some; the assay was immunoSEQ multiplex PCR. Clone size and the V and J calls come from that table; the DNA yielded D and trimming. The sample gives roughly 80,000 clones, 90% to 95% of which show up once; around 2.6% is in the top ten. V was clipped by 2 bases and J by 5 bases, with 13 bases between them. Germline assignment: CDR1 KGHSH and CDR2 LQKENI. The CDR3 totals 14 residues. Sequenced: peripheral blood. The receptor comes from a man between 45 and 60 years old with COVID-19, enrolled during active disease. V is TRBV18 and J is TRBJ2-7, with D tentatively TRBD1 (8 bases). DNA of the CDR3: TGTGCCAGCTCACCAACAGCGGGACAGGACGAGCAGTACTTC. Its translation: CASSPTAGQDEQYF.